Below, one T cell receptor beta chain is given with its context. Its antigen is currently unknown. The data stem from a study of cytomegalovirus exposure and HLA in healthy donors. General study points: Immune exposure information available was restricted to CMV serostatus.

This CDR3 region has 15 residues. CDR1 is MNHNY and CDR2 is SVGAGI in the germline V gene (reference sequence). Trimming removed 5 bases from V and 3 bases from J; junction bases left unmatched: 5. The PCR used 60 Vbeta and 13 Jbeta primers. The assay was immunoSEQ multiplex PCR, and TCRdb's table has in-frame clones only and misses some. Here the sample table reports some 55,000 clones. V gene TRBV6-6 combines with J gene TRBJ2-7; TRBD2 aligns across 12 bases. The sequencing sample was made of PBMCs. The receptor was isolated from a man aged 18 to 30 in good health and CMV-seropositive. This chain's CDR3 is CASSDLAGGRYEQYF. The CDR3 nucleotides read TGTGCCAGCAGTGATCTAGCGGGAGGGCGCTACGAGCAGTACTTC.